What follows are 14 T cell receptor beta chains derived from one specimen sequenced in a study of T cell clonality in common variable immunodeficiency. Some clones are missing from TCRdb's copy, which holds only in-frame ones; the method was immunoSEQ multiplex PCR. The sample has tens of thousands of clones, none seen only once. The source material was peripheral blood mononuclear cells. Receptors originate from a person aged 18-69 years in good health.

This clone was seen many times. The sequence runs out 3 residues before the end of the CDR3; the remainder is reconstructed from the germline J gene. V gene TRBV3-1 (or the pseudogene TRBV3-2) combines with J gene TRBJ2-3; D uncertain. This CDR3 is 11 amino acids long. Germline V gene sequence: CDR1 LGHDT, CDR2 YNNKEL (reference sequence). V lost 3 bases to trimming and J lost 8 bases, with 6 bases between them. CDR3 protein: CASSQYSTQYF. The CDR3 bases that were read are TGTGCCAGCAGCCAGTATAGTACG.

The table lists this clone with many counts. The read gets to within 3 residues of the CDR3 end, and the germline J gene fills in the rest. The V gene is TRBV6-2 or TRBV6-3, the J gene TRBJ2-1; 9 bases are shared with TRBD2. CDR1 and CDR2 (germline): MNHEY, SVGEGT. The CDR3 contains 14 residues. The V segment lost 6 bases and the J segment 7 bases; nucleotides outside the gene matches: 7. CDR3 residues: CASRGLAGVNEQFF. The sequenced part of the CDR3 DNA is TGTGCCAGCAGAGGATTAGCGGGAGTAAATGAG.

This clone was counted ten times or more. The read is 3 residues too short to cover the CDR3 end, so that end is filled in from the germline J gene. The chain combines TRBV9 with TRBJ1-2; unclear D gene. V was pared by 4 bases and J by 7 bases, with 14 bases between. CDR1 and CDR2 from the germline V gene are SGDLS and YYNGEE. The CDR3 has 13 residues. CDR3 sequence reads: CASSPTKTGGYTF. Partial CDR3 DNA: TGTGCCAGCAGCCCAACTAAGACGGGTGGC. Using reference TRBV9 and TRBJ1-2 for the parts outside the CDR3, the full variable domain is DSGVTQTPKHLITATGQRVTLRCSPRSGDLSVYWYQQSLDQGLQFLIQYYNGEERAKGNILERFSAQQFPDLHSELNLSSLELGDSALYFCASSPTKTGGYTFGSGTRLTVV.

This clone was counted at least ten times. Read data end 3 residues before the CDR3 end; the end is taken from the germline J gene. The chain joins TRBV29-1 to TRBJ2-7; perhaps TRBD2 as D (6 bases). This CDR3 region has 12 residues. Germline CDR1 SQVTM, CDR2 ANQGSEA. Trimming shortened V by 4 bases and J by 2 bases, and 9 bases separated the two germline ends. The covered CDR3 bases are TGCAGCGTTGGGGACTTGGCCTACGAG. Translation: CSVGDLAYE. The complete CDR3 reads CSVGDLAYEQYF.

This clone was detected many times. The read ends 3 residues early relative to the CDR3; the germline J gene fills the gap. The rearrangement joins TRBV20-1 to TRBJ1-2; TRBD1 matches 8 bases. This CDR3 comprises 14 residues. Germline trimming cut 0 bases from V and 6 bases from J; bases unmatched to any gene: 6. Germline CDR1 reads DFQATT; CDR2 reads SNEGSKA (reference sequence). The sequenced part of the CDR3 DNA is TGCAGTGCTAGAGATCAGGGGGCTCTAGATGGC. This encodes CSARDQGALDG. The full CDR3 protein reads CSARDQGALDGYTF.

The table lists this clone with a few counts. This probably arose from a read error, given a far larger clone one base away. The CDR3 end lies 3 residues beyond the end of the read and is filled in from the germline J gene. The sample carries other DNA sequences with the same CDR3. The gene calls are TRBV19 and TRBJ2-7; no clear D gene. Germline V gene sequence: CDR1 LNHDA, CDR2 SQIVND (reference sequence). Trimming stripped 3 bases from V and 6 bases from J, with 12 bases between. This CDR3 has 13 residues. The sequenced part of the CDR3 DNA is TGTGCCAGTAGTATTACACCCCTTTCCGAG. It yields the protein CASSITPLSE. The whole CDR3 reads CASSITPLSEQYF.

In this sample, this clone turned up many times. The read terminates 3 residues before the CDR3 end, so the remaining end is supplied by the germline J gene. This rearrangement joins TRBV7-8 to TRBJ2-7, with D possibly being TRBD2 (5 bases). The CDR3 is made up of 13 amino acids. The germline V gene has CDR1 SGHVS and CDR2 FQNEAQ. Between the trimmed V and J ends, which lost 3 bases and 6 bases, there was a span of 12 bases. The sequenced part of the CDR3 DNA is TGTGCCAGCAGCTTCAGTGGAGGCGGCGAG. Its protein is CASSFSGGGE. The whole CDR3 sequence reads CASSFSGGGEQYF.

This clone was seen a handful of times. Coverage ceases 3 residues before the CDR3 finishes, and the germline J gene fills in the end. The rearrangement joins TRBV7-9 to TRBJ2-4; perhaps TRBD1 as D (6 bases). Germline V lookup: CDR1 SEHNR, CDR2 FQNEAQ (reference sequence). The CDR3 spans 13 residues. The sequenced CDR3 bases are TGTGCCAGCAGCGCCCGGGACCGCAGGGGT. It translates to CASSARDRRG. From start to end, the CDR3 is CASSARDRRGQYF.

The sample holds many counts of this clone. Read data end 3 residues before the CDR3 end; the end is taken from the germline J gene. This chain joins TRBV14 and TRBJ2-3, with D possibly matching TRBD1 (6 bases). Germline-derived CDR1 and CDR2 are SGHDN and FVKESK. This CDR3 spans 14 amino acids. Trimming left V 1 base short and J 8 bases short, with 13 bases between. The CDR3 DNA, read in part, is TGTGCCAGCAGCCAAGCGGCAGGGGCCCGTACG. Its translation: CASSQAAGART. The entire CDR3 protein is CASSQAAGARTQYF.

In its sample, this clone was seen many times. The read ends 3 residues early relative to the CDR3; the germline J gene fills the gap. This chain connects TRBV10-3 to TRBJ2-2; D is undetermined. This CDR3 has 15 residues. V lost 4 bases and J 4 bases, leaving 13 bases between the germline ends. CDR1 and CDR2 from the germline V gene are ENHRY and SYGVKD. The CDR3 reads CAISVSDTATGELFF. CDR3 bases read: TGTGCCATCAGTGTAAGTGACACCGCCACCGGGGAG.

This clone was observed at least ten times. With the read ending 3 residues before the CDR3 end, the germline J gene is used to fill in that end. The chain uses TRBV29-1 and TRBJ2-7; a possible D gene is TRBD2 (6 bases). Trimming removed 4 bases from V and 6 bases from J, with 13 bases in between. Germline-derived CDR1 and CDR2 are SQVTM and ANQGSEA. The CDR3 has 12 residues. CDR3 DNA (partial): TGCAGCGTTGCCGTGGGCGGGATCGAG. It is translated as CSVAVGGIE. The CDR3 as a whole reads CSVAVGGIEQYF.

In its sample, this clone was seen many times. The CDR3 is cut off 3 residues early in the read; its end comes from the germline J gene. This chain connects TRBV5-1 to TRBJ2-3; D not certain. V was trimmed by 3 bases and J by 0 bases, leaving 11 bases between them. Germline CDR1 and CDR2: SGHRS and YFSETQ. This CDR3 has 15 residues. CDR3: CASSSQATSTDTQYF. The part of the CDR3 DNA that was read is TGCGCCAGCAGCTCCCAGGCAACTAGCACAGATACG.

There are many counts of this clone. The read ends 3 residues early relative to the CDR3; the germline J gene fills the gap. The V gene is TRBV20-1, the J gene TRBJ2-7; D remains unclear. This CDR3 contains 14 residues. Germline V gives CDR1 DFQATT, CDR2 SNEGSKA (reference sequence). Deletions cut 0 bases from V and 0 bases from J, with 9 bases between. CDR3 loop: CSARDVGSSYEQYF. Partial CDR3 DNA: TGCAGTGCTAGAGATGTCGGGTCCTCCTACGAG.

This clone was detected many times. The CDR3 sequence is CASSSGFRSNQPQHF. The DNA read from the CDR3 is TGTGCCAGCAGCTCCGGTTTCAGGAGCAATCAGCCC. V is TRBV11-2 and J is TRBJ1-5; no definite D call. The observed sequence ends 3 residues before the CDR3 terminus, with the missing tail filled in from the germline J gene. The CDR3 extends over 15 amino acids. CDR1 and CDR2 from the germline V gene are SGHAT and FQNNGV. The germline V and J ends were trimmed by 4 bases and 1 base, with 11 bases remaining between them.